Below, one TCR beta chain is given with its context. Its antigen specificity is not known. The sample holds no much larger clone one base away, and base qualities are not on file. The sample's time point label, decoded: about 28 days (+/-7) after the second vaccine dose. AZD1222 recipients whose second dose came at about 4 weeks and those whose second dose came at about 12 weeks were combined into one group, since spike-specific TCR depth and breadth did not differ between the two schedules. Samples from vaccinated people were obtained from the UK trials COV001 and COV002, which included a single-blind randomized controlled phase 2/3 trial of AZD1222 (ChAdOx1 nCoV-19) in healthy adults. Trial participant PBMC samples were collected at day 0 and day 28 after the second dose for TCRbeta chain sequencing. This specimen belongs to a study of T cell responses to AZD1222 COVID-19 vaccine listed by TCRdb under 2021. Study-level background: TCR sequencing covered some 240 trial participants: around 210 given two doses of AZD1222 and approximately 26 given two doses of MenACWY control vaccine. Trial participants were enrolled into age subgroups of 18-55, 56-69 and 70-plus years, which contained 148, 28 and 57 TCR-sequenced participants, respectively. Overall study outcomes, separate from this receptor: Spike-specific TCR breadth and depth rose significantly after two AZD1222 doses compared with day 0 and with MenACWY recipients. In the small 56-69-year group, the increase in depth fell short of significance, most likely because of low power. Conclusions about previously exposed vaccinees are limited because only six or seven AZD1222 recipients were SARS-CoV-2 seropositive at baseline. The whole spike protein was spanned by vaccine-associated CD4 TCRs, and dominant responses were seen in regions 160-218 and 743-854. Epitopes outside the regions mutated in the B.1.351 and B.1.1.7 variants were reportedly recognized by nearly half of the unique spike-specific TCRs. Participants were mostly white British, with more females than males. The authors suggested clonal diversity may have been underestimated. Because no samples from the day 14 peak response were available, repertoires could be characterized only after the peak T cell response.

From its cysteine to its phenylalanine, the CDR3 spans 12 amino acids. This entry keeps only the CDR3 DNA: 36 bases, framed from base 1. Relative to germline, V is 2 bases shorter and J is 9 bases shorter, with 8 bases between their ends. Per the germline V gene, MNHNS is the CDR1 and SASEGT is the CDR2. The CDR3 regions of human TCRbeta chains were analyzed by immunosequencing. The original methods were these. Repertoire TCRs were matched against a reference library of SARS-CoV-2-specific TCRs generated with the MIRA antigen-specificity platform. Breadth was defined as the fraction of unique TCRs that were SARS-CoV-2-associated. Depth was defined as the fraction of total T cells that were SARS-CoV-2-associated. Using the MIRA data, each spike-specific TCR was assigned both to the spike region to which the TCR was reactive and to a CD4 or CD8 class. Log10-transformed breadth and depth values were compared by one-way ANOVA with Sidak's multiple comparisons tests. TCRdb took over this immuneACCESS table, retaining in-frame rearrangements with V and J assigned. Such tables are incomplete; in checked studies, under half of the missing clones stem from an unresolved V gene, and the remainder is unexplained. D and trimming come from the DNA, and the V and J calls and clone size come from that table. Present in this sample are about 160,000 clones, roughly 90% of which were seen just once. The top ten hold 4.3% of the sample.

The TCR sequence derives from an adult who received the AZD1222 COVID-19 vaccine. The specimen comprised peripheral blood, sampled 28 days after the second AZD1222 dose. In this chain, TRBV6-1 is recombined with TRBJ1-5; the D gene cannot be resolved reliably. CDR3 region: CASSERAGPQHF. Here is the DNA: TGTGCCAGCAGTGAAAGGGCAGGGCCCCAGCATTTT.